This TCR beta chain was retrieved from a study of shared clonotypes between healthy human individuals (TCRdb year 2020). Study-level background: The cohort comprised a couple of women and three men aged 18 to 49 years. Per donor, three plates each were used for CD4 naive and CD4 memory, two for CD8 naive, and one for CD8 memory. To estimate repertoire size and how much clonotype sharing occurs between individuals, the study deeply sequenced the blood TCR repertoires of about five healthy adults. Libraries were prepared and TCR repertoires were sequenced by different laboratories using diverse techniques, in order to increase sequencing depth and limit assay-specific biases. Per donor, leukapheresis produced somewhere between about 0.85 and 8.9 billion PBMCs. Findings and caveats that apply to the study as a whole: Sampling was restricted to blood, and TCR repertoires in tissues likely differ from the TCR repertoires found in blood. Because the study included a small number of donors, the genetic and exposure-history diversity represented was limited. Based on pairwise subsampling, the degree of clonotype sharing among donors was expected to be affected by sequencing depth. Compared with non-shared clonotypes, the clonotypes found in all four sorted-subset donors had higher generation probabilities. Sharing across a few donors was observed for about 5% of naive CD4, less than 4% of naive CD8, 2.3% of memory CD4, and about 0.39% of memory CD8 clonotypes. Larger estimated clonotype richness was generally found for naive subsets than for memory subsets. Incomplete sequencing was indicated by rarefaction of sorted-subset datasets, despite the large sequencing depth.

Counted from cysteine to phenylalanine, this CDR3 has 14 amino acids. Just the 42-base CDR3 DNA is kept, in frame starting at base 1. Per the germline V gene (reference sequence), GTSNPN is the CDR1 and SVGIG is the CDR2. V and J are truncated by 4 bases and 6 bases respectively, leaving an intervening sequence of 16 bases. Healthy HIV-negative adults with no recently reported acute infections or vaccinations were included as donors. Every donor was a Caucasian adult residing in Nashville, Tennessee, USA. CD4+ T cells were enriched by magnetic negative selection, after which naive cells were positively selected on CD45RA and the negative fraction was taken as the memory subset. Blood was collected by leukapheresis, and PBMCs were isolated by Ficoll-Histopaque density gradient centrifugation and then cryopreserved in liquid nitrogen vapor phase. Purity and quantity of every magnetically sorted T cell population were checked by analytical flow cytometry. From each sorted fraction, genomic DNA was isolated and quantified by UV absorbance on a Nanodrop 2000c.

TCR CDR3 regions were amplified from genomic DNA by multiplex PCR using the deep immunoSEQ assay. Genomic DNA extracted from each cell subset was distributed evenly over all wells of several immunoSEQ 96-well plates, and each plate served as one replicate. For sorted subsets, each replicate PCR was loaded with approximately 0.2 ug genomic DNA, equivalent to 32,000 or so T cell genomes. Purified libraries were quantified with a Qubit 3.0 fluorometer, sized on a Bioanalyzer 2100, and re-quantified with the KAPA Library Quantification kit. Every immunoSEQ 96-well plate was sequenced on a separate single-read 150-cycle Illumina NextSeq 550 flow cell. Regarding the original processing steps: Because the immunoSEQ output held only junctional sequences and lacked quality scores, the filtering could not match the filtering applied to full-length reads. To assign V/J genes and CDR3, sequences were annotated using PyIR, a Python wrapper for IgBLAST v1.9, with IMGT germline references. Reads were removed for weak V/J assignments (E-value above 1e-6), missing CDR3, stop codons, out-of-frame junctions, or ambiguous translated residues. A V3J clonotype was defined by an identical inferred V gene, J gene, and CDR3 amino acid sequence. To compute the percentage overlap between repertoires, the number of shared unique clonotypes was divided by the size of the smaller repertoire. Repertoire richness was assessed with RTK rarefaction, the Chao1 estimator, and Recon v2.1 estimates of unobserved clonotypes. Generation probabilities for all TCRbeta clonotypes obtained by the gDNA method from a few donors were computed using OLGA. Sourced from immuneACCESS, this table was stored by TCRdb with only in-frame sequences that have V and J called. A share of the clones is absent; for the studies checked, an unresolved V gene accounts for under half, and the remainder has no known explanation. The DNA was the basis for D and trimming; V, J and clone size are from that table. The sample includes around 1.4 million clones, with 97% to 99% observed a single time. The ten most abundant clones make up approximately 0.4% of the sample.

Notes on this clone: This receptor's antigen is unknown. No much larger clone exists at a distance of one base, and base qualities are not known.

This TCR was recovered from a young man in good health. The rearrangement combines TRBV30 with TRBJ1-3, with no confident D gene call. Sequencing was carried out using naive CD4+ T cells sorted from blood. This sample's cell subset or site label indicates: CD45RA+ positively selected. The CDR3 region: CAWTLSRTENTIYF. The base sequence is TGTGCCTGGACCCTATCCCGGACTGAAAACACCATATATTTT.